Here is one T cell receptor (beta chain) with its context. What it binds is not known. This sample is drawn from a study of T cells expressing NK-cell markers. Study in general: Seven sequenced donors out of eight were HCMV-seropositive, one seronegative.

Study outcomes and limitations: Clones of NKG2C+ T cells that had expanded were of unclear HCMV specificity.

One entry per CDR3 protein, without DNA, is what TCRdb gives after re-calling the 5' RACE reads. The table lists 400,000 or so distinct CDR3 sequences. Germline values: CDR1 SNHLY, CDR2 FYNNEI. The CDR3 is made up of 18 amino acids. The specimen was blood T cells: a sorted CD56 or NKG2C T cell subset, CD4+ or CD8+ T cells, or bulk PBMC T cells (not recorded which). The receptor was derived from a woman between 45 and 65 years old in good health. V is TRBV2 and J is TRBJ2-3; TCRdb gives TRBD1 as the D gene, but with no DNA this cannot be confirmed. CDR3 amino acids: CASSPDRFGAGVGDTQYF.